The next 27 T cell receptor beta chains were all read from a single sample in a study of cytomegalovirus exposure and HLA in healthy donors. Clones were sequenced by immunoSEQ multiplex PCR, and TCRdb holds only the in-frame ones, with some missing. The repertoire holds 130,000 to 150,000 clones, with about 86% as singletons. Sequencing was done on a sample of PBMCs. These receptors were obtained from a woman aged 18 to 35 in good health and CMV-seropositive.

The chain joins TRBV6-1 to TRBJ2-2; TRBD2 agrees at 8 bases. This CDR3 is 15 amino acids long. The V gene end was trimmed by 6 bases and the J gene end by 4 bases; junction bases not matched to a gene: 7. Looked up from germline, CDR1 is MNHNS and CDR2 is SASEGT. In DNA form, the CDR3 reads TGTGCCAGCAGGAGGGATAGCGGGGTCACCGGGGAGCTGTTTTTT. Translating gives CASRRDSGVTGELFF.

The V and J genes are TRBV19 and TRBJ1-3; D is unclear. This CDR3 contains 15 residues. Germline loops: CDR1 LNHDA, CDR2 SQIVND (reference sequence). The germline V and J ends were trimmed by 7 bases and 0 bases, with 13 bases remaining between them. Here the CDR3 DNA reads TGTGCCAGTACCCTCTTGCAGTCCTCTGGAAACACCATATATTTT. Residues: CASTLLQSSGNTIYF.

This clone was observed a single time. This chain links TRBV30 with TRBJ2-3; 8 nucleotides agree with TRBD1. The junction had 6 bases not matched to a gene; V was cut back by 2 bases and J by 2 bases. CDR1 is GTSNPN and CDR2 is SVGIG in the germline V gene (reference sequence). This CDR3 spans 15 amino acids. CDR3 nucleotides: TGTGCCTGGAGTCCCCGGGACAGGTACACAGATACGCAGTATTTT. As protein: CAWSPRDRYTDTQYF.

In this sample, this clone turned up a few times. The chain is built from TRBV6-5 and TRBJ1-6, with D perhaps TRBD1 (6 bases). The CDR3 loop spans 16 amino acids. V was pared by 4 bases and J by 9 bases, with 19 bases between. Looked up from germline, CDR1 is MNHEY and CDR2 is SVGAGI. The CDR3 nucleotides read TGTGCCAGCAGTTCCTCGCCGGCGGACAGAGGTTCACCCCTCCACTTT. Protein sequence: CASSSSPADRGSPLHF.

This chain uses TRBV28 with TRBJ2-7; weak D call: TRBD2 (5 bases). This CDR3 contains 15 residues. Germline V lookup: CDR1 MDHEN, CDR2 SYDVKM. V gave up 4 bases and J gave up 0 bases, with 13 bases separating them. In nucleotides, the CDR3 is TGTGCCAGCAGTTCCGGGATATTTAGCTCCTACGAGCAGTACTTC. It yields the protein CASSSGIFSSYEQYF.

The V gene is TRBV28, the J gene TRBJ1-2; possibly TRBD1 for D (5 bases). This CDR3 has 14 amino acids. Germline loops: CDR1 MDHEN, CDR2 SYDVKM. V was trimmed by 4 bases and J by 3 bases, leaving 12 bases between them. The CDR3 nucleotides read TGTGCCAGCAGTTCGACAGCCAAGTACTATGGCTACACCTTC. This encodes CASSSTAKYYGYTF.

V usage is TRBV4-3 and J usage is TRBJ1-3, with 7 bases lining up with TRBD1. Germline CDR1 and CDR2: LGHNA and YSLEER. The CDR3 is made up of 13 amino acids. The V and J ends lost 10 bases and 2 bases, in that order; junction bases with no gene match: 5. CDR3: CATGQAPGNTIYF. CDR3 DNA sequence: TGCGCCACTGGACAGGCCCCTGGAAACACCATATATTTT.

The chain couples TRBV6-1 to TRBJ2-3, with TRBD2 matching 9 bases. Germline loops: CDR1 MNHNS, CDR2 SASEGT. The J segment lost 3 bases and the V segment lost 0 bases, leaving 7 bases of the junction unmatched. The CDR3 loop spans 17 amino acids. The CDR3 loop is CASSEARAGGPTDTQYF. The CDR3 region has the DNA TGTGCCAGCAGTGAAGCACGGGCGGGGGGGCCAACAGATACGCAGTATTTT.

The V gene is TRBV12-2, the J gene TRBJ2-1; TRBD2, the table's D call, lacks a check against the DNA. TRBV12-2 is termed a pseudogene. CDR3 size: 18 residues. CDR3: CASRLGGTGGTPYNEQFF. Written as DNA, the CDR3 is TGTGCAAGTCGCTTAGGAGGGACTGGCGGGACGCCCTACAATGAGCAGTTCTTC.

The J gene is TRBJ2-7, the V gene TRBV18, with D tentatively TRBD1 (6 bases). Trimming pared 3 bases from V and 0 bases from J, leaving 12 bases between. CDR1 KGHSH and CDR2 LQKENI come from the germline V gene. The CDR3 is made up of 15 amino acids. This CDR3 reads CASSPQGISSYEQYF. CDR3 DNA: TGTGCCAGCTCACCGCAGGGGATCAGCTCCTACGAGCAGTACTTC.

As DNA, the CDR3 is TGTGCCAGCAGTGGGCAGGGCACCTATAATTCACCCCTCCACTTT. It encodes CASSGQGTYNSPLHF. The chain couples TRBV2 to TRBJ1-6; weak D call: TRBD1 (5 bases). Trimming removed 4 bases from V and 2 bases from J, with 9 bases in between. The germline V gene has CDR1 SNHLY and CDR2 FYNNEI. The CDR3 extends over 15 amino acids.

V is TRBV6-1 and J is TRBJ2-3, with 7 bases aligning to TRBD1. The CDR3 is 15 amino acids. The ends lost 6 bases at V and 0 bases at J; junction bases unmatched: 6. CDR1 MNHNS and CDR2 SASEGT come from the germline V gene. The CDR3 loop reads CASRLMTGSTDTQYF. As DNA, the CDR3 is TGTGCCAGCAGATTAATGACAGGGAGCACAGATACGCAGTATTTT.

The sample holds one count of this clone. The chain links TRBV2 to TRBJ2-7; TRBD1 might be the D (8 bases). V gave up 4 bases and J gave up 3 bases, with 16 bases separating them. This CDR3 is built from 15 residues. Germline lookup yields CDR1 SNHLY and CDR2 FYNNEI. CDR3 region: CASSAGGQVDYEQYF. CDR3 sequence (DNA): TGTGCCAGCAGTGCGGGGGGACAGGTTGACTACGAGCAGTACTTC. The whole variable domain, remainder taken from reference TRBV2 and TRBJ2-7, is EPEVTQTPSHQVTQMGQEVILRCVPISNHLYFYWYRQILGQKVEFLVSFYNNEISEKSEIFDDQFSVERPDGSNFTLKIRSTKLEDSAMYFCASSAGGQVDYEQYFGPGTRLTVT.

The rearrangement joins TRBV28 to TRBJ2-7; 7 bases are shared with TRBD2. This CDR3 region has 16 residues. Per germline, CDR1 MDHEN and CDR2 SYDVKM. J lost 1 base, V lost 5 bases, and 11 bases had no gene match. The CDR3 nucleotides are TGTGCCAGCAGTGAAATACAGGCGGGGGTTTCCTACGAGCAGTACTTC. Translated, it gives CASSEIQAGVSYEQYF.

This clone was picked up one time. The rearrangement links TRBV30 to TRBJ2-5; 9 bases agree with TRBD2. The CDR3 loop spans 14 amino acids. Germline V gene sequence: CDR1 GTSNPN, CDR2 SVGIG (reference sequence). Trimming took 2 bases from V and 6 from J; bases not matched to a gene: 7. This CDR3 is CAWSTGTSKQTQYF. In nucleotides, the CDR3 is TGTGCCTGGAGTACCGGGACTAGCAAACAGACCCAGTACTTC.

The rearrangement joins TRBV18 to TRBJ2-7; D gene uncertain. From germline, CDR1 is KGHSH and CDR2 LQKENI. Trimming stripped 4 bases from V and 6 bases from J, with 13 bases between. The CDR3 length is 13 residues. The chain's CDR3 is CASSLQSLGEQYF. In nucleotides, the CDR3 is TGTGCCAGCTCACTTCAATCCCTAGGCGAGCAGTACTTC.

This rearrangement joins TRBV10-3 to TRBJ2-1; 8 bases are a match to TRBD2. The germline V gene encodes CDR1 ENHRY and CDR2 SYGVKD. CDR3 length: 16 residues. The junction had 6 bases not matched to a gene; V was cut back by 5 bases and J by 0 bases. The CDR3 DNA reads as TGTGCCATCAGTAAACTAGCGGACAGCTCCTACAATGAGCAGTTCTTC. Residues: CAISKLADSSYNEQFF.

The chain employs TRBV23-1 and TRBJ2-7, with 10 bases identical to TRBD1. TRBV23-1 is recorded as an ORF, its role being uncertain. The CDR3 loop spans 16 amino acids. V lost 6 bases and J lost 7; bases outside the gene matches: 15. The CDR3 nucleotides read TGCGCCAGCAGCGTTCGGCCGGGGACAGGGGATGGGGAGCAGTACTTC. This encodes CASSVRPGTGDGEQYF.

The J gene is TRBJ2-2, the V gene TRBV5-4, with 9 bases aligning to TRBD2. J gave up 5 bases and V 4 bases, and 3 bases lay outside the gene matches. The CDR3 runs 14 residues. Germline assignment: CDR1 SGHNT and CDR2 YYREEE (reference sequence). CDR3 in amino acids: CASSRLADTGELFF. DNA of the CDR3: TGTGCCAGCAGCCGACTAGCGGATACCGGGGAGCTGTTTTTT.

The V gene is TRBV5-1, the J gene TRBJ2-5; the match to TRBD1 covers 8 bases. The CDR3 loop spans 17 amino acids. J gave up 4 bases and V 0 bases, and 11 bases lay outside the gene matches. Germline lookup yields CDR1 SGHRS and CDR2 YFSETQ. In DNA, the CDR3 is TGCGCCAGCAGCTTGGAGGGTGGACAGGGTCGTCGAGAGACCCAGTACTTC. Translating gives CASSLEGGQGRRETQYF. The complete variable domain, with remaining parts taken from reference TRBV5-1 and TRBJ2-5, reads KAGVTQTPRYLIKTRGQQVTLSCSPISGHRSVSWYQQTPGQGLQFLFEYFSETQRNKGNFPGRFSGRQFSNSRSEMNVSTLELGDSALYLCASSLEGGQGRRETQYFGPGTRLLVL.

The chain employs TRBV11-3 and TRBJ2-1; D remains ambiguous. V was clipped by 5 bases and J by 7 bases, with 15 bases between them. Germline assignment: CDR1 SGHNT and CDR2 YENEEA. This CDR3 is built from 14 residues. CDR3 sequence reads: CASSPIGGDNEQFF. As DNA, the CDR3 is TGTGCCAGCAGCCCAATTGGTGGAGATAATGAGCAGTTCTTC. Complete variable domain (other parts from reference TRBV11-3 and TRBJ2-1): EAGVVQSPRYKIIEKKQPVAFWCNPISGHNTLYWYLQNLGQGPELLIRYENEEAVDDSQLPKDRFSAERLKGVDSTLKIQPAELGDSAVYLCASSPIGGDNEQFFGPGTRLTVL.

The chain links TRBV30 to TRBJ2-1; 10 positions agree with TRBD2. Trimming at V came to 4 bases and at J to 8 bases, leaving 11 bases not matched to a gene. The germline V gene encodes CDR1 GTSNPN and CDR2 SVGIG (reference sequence). The CDR3 sequence is 15 residues long. CDR3 sequence (DNA): TGTGCCTGGATCCCTTGGAGCGGGAGGGCCTATGAGCAGTTCTTC. Its translation is CAWIPWSGRAYEQFF. Looking up the rest from reference TRBV30 and TRBJ2-1 gives the full variable domain: SQTIHQWPATLVQPVGSPLSLECTVEGTSNPNLYWYRQAAGRGLQLLFYSVGIGQISSEVPQNLSASRPQDRQFILSSKKLLLSDSGFYLCAWIPWSGRAYEQFFGPGTRLTVL.

The CDR3 DNA is TGTGCCAGCAGCCAGGAAACTAGCGGGGGGAACACAGATACGCAGTATTTT. As protein: CASSQETSGGNTDTQYF. V and J are TRBV4-2 and TRBJ2-3, with 12 bases fitting TRBD2. V gave up 3 bases and J gave up 2 bases; unmatched junction bases: 6. Germline V gene lookup returns CDR1 LGHNA and CDR2 YNFKEQ. The CDR3 is made up of 17 amino acids.

The chain recombines TRBV28 with TRBJ2-2, with 9 bases fitting TRBD2. The V and J ends lost 5 bases and 5 bases, in that order; junction bases with no gene match: 9. CDR3 size: 16 residues. Germline assignment: CDR1 MDHEN and CDR2 SYDVKM. The CDR3 reads CASSRQGSGSTGELFF. Written as DNA, the CDR3 is TGTGCCAGCAGTCGCCAGGGTAGCGGGAGTACCGGGGAGCTGTTTTTT. Together with reference TRBV28 and TRBJ2-2, the CDR3 gives the full variable domain: DVKVTQSSRYLVKRTGEKVFLECVQDMDHENMFWYRQDPGLGLRLIYFSYDVKMKEKGDIPEGYSVSREKKERFSLILESASTNQTSMYLCASSRQGSGSTGELFFGEGSRLTVL.

The rearrangement joins TRBV30 to TRBJ1-4; TRBD1 agrees at 9 bases. The junction had 6 bases not matched to a gene; V was cut back by 1 base and J by 6 bases. The CDR3 has 15 amino acids. The germline CDR1 and CDR2 sequences are GTSNPN and SVGIG (reference sequence). CDR3 bases: TGTGCCTGGAGTGCCCTGGGACAGGGAGATGAAAAACTGTTTTTT. This encodes CAWSALGQGDEKLFF.

V is TRBV6-5 and J is TRBJ1-2; TRBD1 matches 7 bases. In germline, CDR1 is MNHEY, CDR2 SVGAGI. V was clipped by 8 bases and J by 5 bases; unmatched bases: 8. This CDR3 is 13 amino acids long. The CDR3 here is CASGIGGWYGYTF. The DNA for the CDR3 is TGTGCCAGCGGTATAGGGGGCTGGTATGGCTACACCTTC.

J is TRBJ1-2 and V is TRBV11-2, with D perhaps matching TRBD1 (6 bases). The CDR3 contains 15 residues. Germline V gene sequence: CDR1 SGHAT, CDR2 FQNNGV. The V gene lost 4 bases and the J gene lost 0 bases, with 12 bases spanning the gap. The CDR3 DNA reads as TGTGCCAGCAGCTCGAGGACAGAAGCTAACTATGGCTACACCTTC. This gives the protein CASSSRTEANYGYTF. The variable domain in full, completed from reference TRBV11-2 and TRBJ1-2, reads EAGVAQSPRYKIIEKRQSVAFWCNPISGHATLYWYQQILGQGPKLLIQFQNNGVVDDSQLPKDRFSAERLKGVDSTLKIQPAKLEDSAVYLCASSSRTEANYGYTFGSGTRLTVV.